This T cell receptor (beta chain) was recorded in a study of cytotoxic CD8 clonotypes in ibrutinib-treated CLL. Study results and limitations: Sustained-remission patients were sampled at one set of times and progressing patients at different ones.

A few counts support this clone. The target antigen is unknown. This CDR3 spans 12 amino acids. V shed 8 bases and J 6 bases; nucleotides not matched to a gene: 5. Germline V CDR1 and CDR2: SNHLY, FYNNEI. The assay was immunoSEQ multiplex PCR, and TCRdb's table has in-frame clones only and misses some. The sample includes around 50,000 clones, 56% of them seen just once. The source material was PBMCs, sampled after 24 months of ibrutinib treatment. The source of this sequence is a human donor with chronic lymphocytic leukemia. The V and J genes are TRBV2 and TRBJ2-3, with 7 bases fitting TRBD2. The DNA for the CDR3 is TGTGCCAGCGGAGCCGGGGGGGATACGCAGTATTTT. Its protein product is CASGAGGDTQYF.